Below, 2 T cell receptor beta chains from the same sample are listed, as sequenced in a study of CD8 T cells in ankylosing spondylitis. One entry per CDR3 protein results from TCRdb running MiXCR on the 5' RACE reads. The table records over 95,000 distinct CDR3 sequences, almost 8.5% of them present only once. The sequenced material came from blood, either unsorted or a sorted T cell fraction (not recorded which). These receptors were taken from a male donor with ankylosing spondylitis or in good health (not recorded which).

This clonotype was detected ten times or more. The V call is TRBV5-5, the J call TRBJ2-1; TRBD1 matches at 7 bases. The CDR3 spans 13 residues. V lost 2 bases to trimming and J lost 6 bases; unmatched junction nucleotides: 2. Germline loops: CDR1 SGHKS, CDR2 YYEKEE (reference sequence). CDR3 sequence (DNA): TGTGCCAGCAGCTTCGGGACAGTCAATGAGCAGTTCTTC. Its translation: CASSFGTVNEQFF.

This clonotype was counted many times. The chain has TRBV20-1 and TRBJ1-5; no definite D call. Germline CDR1 reads DFQATT; CDR2 reads SNEGSKA (reference sequence). The CDR3 is 12 amino acids. V lost 0 bases, J lost 7 bases, and 7 bases lay in between. CDR3 nucleotide sequence: TGCAGTGCTAGAGATCGGGAGCAGCCCCAGCATTTT. Protein product: CSARDREQPQHF.